The rows below give T cell receptor beta chains drawn from one sample of a study of beta chain features in type 1 diabetes. Assay used: immunoSEQ multiplex PCR; TCRdb lists only in-frame clones, some missing. Of roughly 290,000 clones listed, around 7.3% are singletons. The sample comprised central memory CD4+ T cells from blood. Receptors were obtained from a young woman in good health. Each CDR3 is given with its conserved first and last residue. Fields, in order: V gene, D gene, J gene, clone size, CDR3 protein, CDR3 DNA. The D gene is left open where the match is weak. Clone size is given for some rows only: seen once, a few or many times, or a class if the clone is expanded.

TRBV19	NA	TRBJ2-6	few	CASSIRGSGANVLTF	TGTGCCAGTAGTATACGGGGCTCTGGGGCCAACGTCCTGACTTTC
TRBV5-1	TRBD2	TRBJ2-3	NA	CASSLMLLAGTDTQYF	TGCGCCAGCAGCTTGATGCTCCTAGCGGGCACAGATACGCAGTATTTT
TRBV6-5	NA	TRBJ2-5	NA	CASSYSSETQYF	TGTGCCAGCAGTTACTCGAGTGAGACCCAGTACTTC
TRBV7-8	NA	TRBJ2-1	few	CASSFTVNSYNEQFF	TGTGCCAGCAGCTTTACAGTTAACTCCTACAATGAGCAGTTCTTC
TRBV7-3	TRBD2	TRBJ2-3	few	CASSLTPSGPMGDTQYF	TGTGCCAGCAGCTTAACCCCTAGCGGCCCAATGGGAGATACGCAGTATTTT
TRBV2	NA	TRBJ2-5	few	CASSTGGVEETQYF	TGTGCCAGCTCTACAGGGGGGGTCGAGGAGACCCAGTACTTC
TRBV5-4	TRBD1	TRBJ1-4	NA	CASSHRGDRVASGEKLFF	TGTGCCAGCAGCCACCGAGGGGACAGGGTTGCGTCCGGTGAAAAACTGTTTTTT
TRBV11-3	TRBD2	TRBJ2-6	few	CASSQNVLAGGPYGANVLTF	TGTGCCAGCAGTCAAAACGTACTAGCGGGAGGGCCTTATGGGGCCAACGTCCTGACTTTC
TRBV7-9	TRBD2	TRBJ2-5	few	CASSLSSGGFETQYF	TGTGCCAGCAGCTTGTCTAGCGGGGGTTTCGAGACCCAGTACTTC
TRBV7-6	NA	TRBJ2-1	few	CASSSRTASSYNEQFF	TGTGCCAGCAGCTCGAGGACAGCGAGCTCCTACAATGAGCAGTTCTTC
TRBV29-1	TRBD2	TRBJ2-1	NA	CSVAPPGGGLYEQFF	TGCAGCGTCGCCCCGCCCGGGGGAGGGCTCTATGAGCAGTTCTTC
TRBV5-1	NA	TRBJ2-1	few	CASSPFETGREQFF	TGCGCCAGCAGCCCATTCGAGACAGGGAGGGAGCAGTTCTTC
TRBV6-5	NA	TRBJ1-6	few	CASSLVWKSPLHF	TGTGCCAGCAGCCTCGTGTGGAAATCACCCCTCCACTTT
TRBV5-1	NA	TRBJ2-5	NA	CASSKGSSQETQYF	TGCGCCAGCAGCAAAGGCAGTAGCCAAGAGACCCAGTACTTC
TRBV19	NA	TRBJ2-2	NA	CASSIVNPLSGTGELFF	TGTGCCAGTAGTATAGTGAATCCCCTAAGTGGCACCGGGGAGCTGTTTTTT
TRBV29-1	NA	TRBJ2-1	NA	CSTYSPGNEQFF	TGCAGCACGTACTCGCCTGGGAATGAGCAGTTCTTC
TRBV27	NA	TRBJ1-3	few	CASGLGNTIYF	TGTGCCAGCGGCCTTGGAAACACCATATATTTT
TRBV21-1	NA	TRBJ2-7	few	CASSKLAVSYEQYF	TGTGCCAGCAGCAAACTTGCGGTTTCCTACGAGCAGTACTTC
TRBV10-3	NA	TRBJ2-7	many	CAISARGDEQYF	TGTGCCATCAGTGCCAGGGGGGACGAGCAGTACTTC
TRBV6-1	NA	TRBJ1-6	NA	CASSDLGNGNSPLHF	TGTGCCAGCAGTGATTTAGGGAATGGTAATTCACCCCTCCACTTT
TRBV7-2	TRBD1	TRBJ1-5	few	CASSLGQPPNQPQHF	TGTGCCAGCAGCCTGGGACAGCCTCCCAATCAGCCCCAGCATTTT
TRBV4-2	NA	TRBJ2-2	NA	CASSQDWSGTGELFF	TGTGCCAGCAGCCAAGATTGGTCGGGCACCGGGGAGCTGTTTTTT
TRBV27	TRBD1	TRBJ2-3	few	CASRRDSPFTDTQYF	TGTGCCAGCAGAAGGGACAGCCCCTTCACAGATACGCAGTATTTT
TRBV7-2	TRBD2	TRBJ2-1	few	CASSLGETSGGFF	TGTGCCAGCAGCTTAGGGGAGACTAGCGGGGGGTTCTTC
TRBV7-2	TRBD1	TRBJ1-5	NA	CASSLQGDNQPQHF	TGTGCCAGCAGCTTACAGGGGGACAATCAGCCCCAGCATTTT
TRBV7-9	NA	TRBJ1-1	NA	CASSVTGRRENTEAFF	TGTGCCAGCAGCGTTACAGGTAGGAGGGAGAACACTGAAGCTTTCTTT
TRBV7-9	NA	TRBJ2-2	NA	CASRPGASGELFF	TGTGCCAGCAGACCAGGGGCTTCGGGGGAGCTGTTTTTT
TRBV2	TRBD2	TRBJ2-4	NA	CASNTLAGGNIQYF	TGTGCCAGCAATACCCTAGCGGGGGGAAACATTCAGTACTTC
TRBV10-3	TRBD1	TRBJ1-2	few	CAISESTGLGYTF	TGTGCCATCAGTGAGTCGACAGGGCTGGGCTACACCTTC
TRBV7-2	TRBD2	TRBJ2-1	few	CASSPRTSGNNEQFF	TGTGCCAGCAGCCCTCGGACTAGCGGGAACAATGAGCAGTTCTTC
TRBV7-9	NA	TRBJ2-7	few	CASSLDFTGRGGRDYEQYF	TGTGCCAGCAGCTTAGACTTCACGGGTCGTGGCGGCCGGGACTACGAGCAGTACTTC
TRBV7-8	NA	TRBJ1-5	NA	CASSLDRWGVQPQHF	TGTGCCAGCAGCTTAGATCGTTGGGGGGTGCAGCCCCAGCATTTT
TRBV19	TRBD2	TRBJ2-5	NA	CASSGRALGTQYF	TGTGCCAGTAGCGGGAGGGCCTTGGGGACCCAGTACTTC
TRBV11-3	TRBD1	TRBJ2-7	few	CASSPRGQSSYEQYF	TGTGCCAGCAGCCCGAGGGGACAGAGCTCCTACGAGCAGTACTTC
TRBV7-2	NA	TRBJ2-6	NA	CANSRAGTGANVLTF	TGTGCCAACTCCAGGGCAGGGACTGGGGCCAACGTCCTGACTTTC
TRBV9	NA	TRBJ2-6	NA	CASSARGSGANVLTF	TGTGCCAGCAGCGCCCGGGGCTCTGGGGCCAACGTCCTGACTTTC